The entry below describes one TCR beta chain. As yet, its antigen is unknown. Built from TCR beta cDNA, the libraries had unique molecular identifiers in them. TCRdb re-derived calls from the PCR reads in MiXCR, one entry per CDR3 protein. Among fewer than 600,000 distinct CDR3 sequences, approximately 46% were seen once, and the ten largest hold roughly an eighth. This record comes from a study of post-analysis software for immune sequencing data. At the level of the study: Recorded subtypes: relapsing-remitting, secondary progressive, progressive-relapsing; some patients unannotated.

There are 16 residues in the CDR3. The ends were cut back, 4 bases at V and 0 bases at J, with 16 bases in the middle. Study conclusions and caveats: About 5 TRBV segments occurring more often in patients than controls included TRBV5-6, TRBV5-1 and TRBV20-1.

V usage is TRBV12-3 or TRBV12-4 and J usage is TRBJ2-7; no firm D call. The sample taken for sequencing was blood. The TCR sequence derives from a girl between 5 and 17 years old with multiple sclerosis. The DNA of the CDR3 is TGTGCCAGCAGTTCCCTCGGGCAGGTAAGCTCCTACGAGCAGTACTTC. It yields the protein CASSSLGQVSSYEQYF.